These 10 T cell receptor beta chains were all obtained from the same sample, sequenced in a study of human T cells and chemical hapten exposure. TCRdb fed the RACE reads into MiXCR, producing one record per CDR3 protein. The profile covers about 180,000 distinct CDR3 sequences, with 25% to 35% appearing a single time and less than 3.5% taken by the ten largest. The time point was: pre-sensitization, week 0. Treatment of the sample: therapeutic diphenylcyclopropenone sensitization with weekly scalp DPC. The sequenced sample was whole blood, obtained in connection with sensitization to the hapten diphenylcyclopropenone (DPC). Receptors originate from a woman between 25 and 40 years old with alopecia areata. Some clones in this sample may be carry-over from other donors' samples.

The chain employs TRBV12-3 or TRBV12-4 and TRBJ1-6, with 7 positions matching TRBD1. V lost 6 bases, J lost 5 bases, and 4 bases stayed unmatched. The CDR3 is made up of 14 amino acids. CDR3 region: CASSRDSHNSPLHF. The DNA for the CDR3 is TGTGCCAGCAGCCGGGACAGTCATAATTCACCCCTCCACTTT.

The chain combines TRBV7-3 with TRBJ2-7; 9 nucleotides line up with TRBD1. CDR3 size: 14 residues. The ends lost 4 bases at V and 3 bases at J; junction bases unmatched: 4. Germline CDR1 is SGHTA and CDR2 is FQGTGA. The CDR3 nucleotides read TGTGCCAGCAGCTCCGAGGGACAGGGCTACGAGCAGTACTTC. It specifies CASSSEGQGYEQYF.

The J gene is TRBJ2-3, the V gene TRBV29-1; D unclear. CDR1 and CDR2 (germline): SQVTM, ANQGSEA. The V gene lost 8 bases and the J gene lost 2 bases, with 20 bases spanning the gap. This CDR3 comprises 15 residues. For the CDR3, the DNA is TGCAGCCCGAGGAAATTAGCTGCCTACACAGATACGCAGTATTTT. Its protein product is CSPRKLAAYTDTQYF.

For the CDR3, the DNA is TGTGCCAGCAGCCCCAGTACCTATAATTCACCCCTCCACTTT. This codes for CASSPSTYNSPLHF. This chain uses TRBV7-9 with TRBJ1-6; D uncertain. CDR3 length: 14 residues. The germline CDR1 and CDR2 sequences are SEHNR and FQNEAQ (reference sequence). Trimming took off 5 bases at V and 2 bases at J, with 7 bases between the two ends.

This chain links TRBV7-2 with TRBJ1-2, with TRBD1 as a possible D gene (5 bases). The CDR3 spans 13 residues. Germline values: CDR1 SGHTA, CDR2 FQGNSA. V was trimmed by 4 bases and J by 9 bases, leaving 15 bases between them. CDR3 nucleotides: TGTGCCAGCAGCTCATACTATGACAGTAGCTACACCTTC. It specifies CASSSYYDSSYTF.

This clonotype has more than one count but fewer than ten. The gene calls are TRBV14 and TRBJ2-5; D might be TRBD1 (5 bases). The germline V and J ends were trimmed by 6 bases and 5 bases, with 7 bases remaining between them. The V gene's germline CDR1 is SGHDN and CDR2 FVKESK. This CDR3 is built from 11 residues. The CDR3 region has the DNA TGTGCCAGCAGTTACAGGGAGACCCAGTACTTC. Translation gives CASSYRETQYF.

This clonotype was recorded once. This chain uses TRBV12-3 or TRBV12-4 with TRBJ2-3; D gene ambiguous. The CDR3 is 13 residues long. V was trimmed by 9 bases and J by 2 bases, leaving 12 bases between them. CDR3 protein: CARAASPTDTQYF. CDR3 DNA sequence: TGTGCCAGGGCAGCCTCGCCCACAGATACGCAGTATTTT.

This clonotype was seen more than once but under ten times. The chain joins TRBV3-1 to TRBJ1-5, with D possibly being TRBD1 (6 bases). V was cut by 1 base and J by 1 base, with 20 bases left in between. CDR1 and CDR2 (germline): LGHDT, YNNKEL (reference sequence). This CDR3 region has 19 residues. In DNA form, the CDR3 reads TGTGCCAGCAGCCAAGTAGTTCCCGCTTCAACAGGGAGCAATCAGCCCCAGCATTTT. Translated: CASSQVVPASTGSNQPQHF.

The chain is built from TRBV7-2 and TRBJ1-1; D perhaps matches TRBD1 (5 bases). V lost 5 bases, J lost 1 base, and 8 bases lay in between. In germline, CDR1 is SGHTA, CDR2 FQGNSA. The CDR3 length is 13 residues. CDR3 loop: CASSIQENTEAFF. CDR3 DNA sequence: TGTGCCAGCAGCATACAGGAGAACACTGAAGCTTTCTTT.

This chain links TRBV11-2 with TRBJ1-1; weak D call: TRBD1 (6 bases). This CDR3 contains 13 residues. Germline-derived CDR1 and CDR2 are SGHAT and FQNNGV. V shed 5 bases and J shed 7 bases, with 14 bases lying between them. For the CDR3, the DNA is TGTGCCAGCAGCCAATCAACAGGGCTTGAAGCTTTCTTT. It specifies CASSQSTGLEAFF.